This entry is about one T cell receptor beta chain. The antigen is not known. Terminally differentiated effector memory CD45RA+ cells were left out of the naive CD8 fraction, which was CD45RO-negative and positively selected for CCR7. The data originate from a study of shared clonotypes between healthy human individuals. After removal of 1 base from V and 4 bases from J, the junction contained 13 bases not matched to a gene. The CDR3 is 18 residues long. Germline CDR1 SQVTM, CDR2 ANQGSEA. Produced via immunoSEQ multiplex PCR; TCRdb's table is partial and in-frame only. This table has about 2.1 million clones, about 93% appearing once. Whole-study findings and limits: The study generally estimated greater richness for naive than memory subsets. The represented genetic and exposure-history diversity was limited by the small number of donors.

This chain joins TRBV29-1 and TRBJ2-1; 10 nucleotides align to TRBD2. Sequenced sample: naive CD8+ T cells from PBMCs. This sequence originates from a man aged 18 to 29 in good health. Some clones in this sample may be carry-over from other donors' samples. Written as DNA, the CDR3 is TGCAGCGTTGAAGGGTATCTAGCGGGAGAGGGTGGGTACAATGAGCAGTTCTTC. Its protein is CSVEGYLAGEGGYNEQFF.